The 4 T cell receptor beta chains listed next were all sequenced from one sample in a study of blood T cell repertoires in COVID-19. Generated by immunoSEQ multiplex PCR, the TCRdb table keeps only in-frame clones and is missing some. The data show roughly 380,000 clones, with 85% seen just once and more than 3% held by the top ten. The sample was peripheral blood. The origin of the receptors is a young woman with acute or convalescent COVID-19.

The chain has TRBV10-3 and TRBJ2-5, with D possibly TRBD1 on 5 matching bases. Germline CDR1 and CDR2: ENHRY and SYGVKD. This CDR3 comprises 16 residues. V was cut by 3 bases and J by 0 bases, with 14 bases left in between. The CDR3, as DNA: TGTGCCATCAGTGACCCCCCAGCAGGGTACCAAGAGACCCAGTACTTC. Encoded protein: CAISDPPAGYQETQYF.

V is TRBV27 and J is TRBJ1-1; D unresolved. CDR3 size: 13 residues. V dropped 5 bases and J dropped 4 bases, with 11 bases sitting between them. Germline V CDR1 and CDR2: MNHEY, SMNVEV (reference sequence). The CDR3 here is CASSPREATEAFF. CDR3 in DNA: TGTGCCAGCAGTCCGAGGGAGGCCACTGAAGCTTTCTTT.

This clone has more than one count but fewer than ten. This chain uses TRBV7-2 with TRBJ2-1; perhaps TRBD2 as D (6 bases). The CDR3 has 12 residues. V gave up 1 base and J gave up 12 bases, with 10 bases separating them. The V gene's germline CDR1 is SGHTA and CDR2 FQGNSA. CDR3 protein: CASSLDRGRQFF. The CDR3 coding sequence is TGTGCCAGCAGCTTAGATCGGGGGAGGCAGTTCTTC.

The chain joins TRBV19 to TRBJ2-1; D ambiguous. V dropped 5 bases and J dropped 0 bases, with 8 bases sitting between them. Germline loops: CDR1 LNHDA, CDR2 SQIVND (reference sequence). This CDR3 has 14 residues. The CDR3 reads CASSVKSSYNEQFF. Written as DNA, the CDR3 is TGTGCCAGTAGTGTCAAGAGCTCCTACAATGAGCAGTTCTTC.